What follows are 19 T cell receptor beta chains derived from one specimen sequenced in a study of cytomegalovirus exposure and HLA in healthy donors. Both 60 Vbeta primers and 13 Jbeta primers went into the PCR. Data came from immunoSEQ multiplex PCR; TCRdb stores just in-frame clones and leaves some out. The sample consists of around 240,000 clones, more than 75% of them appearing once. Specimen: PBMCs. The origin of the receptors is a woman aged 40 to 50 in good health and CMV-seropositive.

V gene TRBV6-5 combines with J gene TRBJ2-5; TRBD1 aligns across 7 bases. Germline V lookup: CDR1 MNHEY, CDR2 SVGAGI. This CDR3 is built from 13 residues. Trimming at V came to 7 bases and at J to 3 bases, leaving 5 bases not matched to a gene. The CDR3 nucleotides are TGTGCCAGCACCAGGGACAGTGAAGAGACCCAGTACTTC. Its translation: CASTRDSEETQYF.

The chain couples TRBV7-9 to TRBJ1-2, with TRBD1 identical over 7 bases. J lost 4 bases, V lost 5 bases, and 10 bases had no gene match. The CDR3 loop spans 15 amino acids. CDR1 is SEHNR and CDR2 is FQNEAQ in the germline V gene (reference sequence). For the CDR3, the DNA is TGTGCCAGCAGCCCTATGGGACAGCTAACCTATGGCTACACCTTC. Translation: CASSPMGQLTYGYTF.

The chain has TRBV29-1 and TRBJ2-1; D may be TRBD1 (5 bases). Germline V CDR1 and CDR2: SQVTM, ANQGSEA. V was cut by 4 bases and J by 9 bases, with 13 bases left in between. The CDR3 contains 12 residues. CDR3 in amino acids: CSVGRVGGEQFF. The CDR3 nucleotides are TGCAGCGTTGGCAGGGTAGGTGGTGAGCAGTTCTTC.

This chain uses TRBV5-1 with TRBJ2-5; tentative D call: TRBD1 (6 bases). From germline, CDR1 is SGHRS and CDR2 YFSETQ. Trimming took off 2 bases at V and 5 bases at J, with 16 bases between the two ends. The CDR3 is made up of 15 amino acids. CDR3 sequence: CASSLGKTGRETQYF. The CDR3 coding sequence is TGCGCCAGCAGCTTAGGCAAGACAGGTCGGGAGACCCAGTACTTC. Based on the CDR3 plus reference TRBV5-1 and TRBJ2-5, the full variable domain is KAGVTQTPRYLIKTRGQQVTLSCSPISGHRSVSWYQQTPGQGLQFLFEYFSETQRNKGNFPGRFSGRQFSNSRSEMNVSTLELGDSALYLCASSLGKTGRETQYFGPGTRLLVL.

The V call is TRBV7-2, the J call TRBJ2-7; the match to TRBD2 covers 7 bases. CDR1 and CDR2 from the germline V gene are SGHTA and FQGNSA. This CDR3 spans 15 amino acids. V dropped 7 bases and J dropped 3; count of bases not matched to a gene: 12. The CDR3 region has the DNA TGTGCCAGCACCCCCAATGGCGGGAGCCGCTACGAGCAGTACTTC. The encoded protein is CASTPNGGSRYEQYF.

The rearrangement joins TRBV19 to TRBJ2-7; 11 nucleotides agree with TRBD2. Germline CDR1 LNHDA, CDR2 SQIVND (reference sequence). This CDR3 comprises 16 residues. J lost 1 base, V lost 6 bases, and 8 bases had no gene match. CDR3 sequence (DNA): TGTGCCAGTAGCCCACTGGGGACTAGCGGATCCTACGAGCAGTACTTC. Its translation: CASSPLGTSGSYEQYF.

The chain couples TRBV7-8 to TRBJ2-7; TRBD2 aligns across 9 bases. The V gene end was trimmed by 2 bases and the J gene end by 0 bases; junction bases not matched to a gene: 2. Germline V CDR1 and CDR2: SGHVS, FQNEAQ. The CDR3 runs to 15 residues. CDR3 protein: CASSLLAGNSYEQYF. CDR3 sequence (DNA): TGTGCCAGCAGCTTACTAGCGGGGAACTCCTACGAGCAGTACTTC.

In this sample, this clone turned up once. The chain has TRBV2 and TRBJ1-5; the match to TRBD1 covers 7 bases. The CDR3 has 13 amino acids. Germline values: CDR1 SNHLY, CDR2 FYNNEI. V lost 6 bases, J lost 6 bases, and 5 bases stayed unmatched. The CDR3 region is CASSQTGSQPQHF. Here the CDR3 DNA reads TGTGCCAGCAGCCAGACAGGGAGTCAGCCCCAGCATTTT.

CDR3: CASSEVGGAAEAGNTIYF. The CDR3 region has the DNA TGTGCCAGCAGTGAGGTTGGAGGGGCTGCTGAGGCAGGAAACACCATATATTTT. The rearrangement uses TRBV2 and TRBJ1-3; weak D call: TRBD1 (5 bases). The CDR3 runs to 18 residues. Germline V gene lookup returns CDR1 SNHLY and CDR2 FYNNEI. V lost 3 bases and J 4 bases, leaving 22 bases between the germline ends.

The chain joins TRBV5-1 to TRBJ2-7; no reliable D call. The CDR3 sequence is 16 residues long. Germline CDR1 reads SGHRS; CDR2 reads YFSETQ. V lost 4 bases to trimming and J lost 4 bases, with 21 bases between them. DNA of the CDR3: TGCGCCAGCAGCCTTAGACAAGTGCCTTTTTCTTACGAGCAGTACTTC. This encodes CASSLRQVPFSYEQYF.

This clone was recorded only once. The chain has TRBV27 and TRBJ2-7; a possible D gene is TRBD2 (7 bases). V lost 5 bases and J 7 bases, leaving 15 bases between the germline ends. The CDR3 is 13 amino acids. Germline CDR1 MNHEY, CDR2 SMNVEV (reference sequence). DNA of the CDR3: TGTGCCAGCAGTCTAGACAAGGGGGGGGAGCAGTACTTC. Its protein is CASSLDKGGEQYF.

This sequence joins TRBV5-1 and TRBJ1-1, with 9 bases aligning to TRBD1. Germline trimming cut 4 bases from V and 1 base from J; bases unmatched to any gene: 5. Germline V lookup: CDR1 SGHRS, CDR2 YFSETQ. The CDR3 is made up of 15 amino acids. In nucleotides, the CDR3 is TGCGCCAGCAGCCCCGAACAGGGGGCGAACACTGAAGCTTTCTTT. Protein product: CASSPEQGANTEAFF.

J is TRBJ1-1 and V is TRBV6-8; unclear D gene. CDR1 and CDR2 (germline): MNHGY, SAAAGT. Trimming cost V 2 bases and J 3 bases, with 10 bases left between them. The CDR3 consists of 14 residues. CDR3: CASSYTGLDTEAFF. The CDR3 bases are TGTGCCAGCAGTTACACGGGGTTGGACACTGAAGCTTTCTTT.

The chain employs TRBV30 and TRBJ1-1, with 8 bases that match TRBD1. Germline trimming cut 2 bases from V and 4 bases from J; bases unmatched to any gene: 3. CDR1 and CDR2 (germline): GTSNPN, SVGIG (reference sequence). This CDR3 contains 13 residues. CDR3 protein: CAWSQGTGTEAFF. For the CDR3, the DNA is TGTGCCTGGAGTCAGGGGACAGGCACTGAAGCTTTCTTT. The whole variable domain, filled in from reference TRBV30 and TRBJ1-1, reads SQTIHQWPATLVQPVGSPLSLECTVEGTSNPNLYWYRQAAGRGLQLLFYSVGIGQISSEVPQNLSASRPQDRQFILSSKKLLLSDSGFYLCAWSQGTGTEAFFGQGTRLTVV.

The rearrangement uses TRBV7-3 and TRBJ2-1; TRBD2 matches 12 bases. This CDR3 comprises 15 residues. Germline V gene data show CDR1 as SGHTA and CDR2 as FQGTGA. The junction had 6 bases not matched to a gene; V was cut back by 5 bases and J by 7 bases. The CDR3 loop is CASSRTSGNPNEQFF. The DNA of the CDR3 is TGTGCCAGCAGCCGGACTAGCGGGAACCCAAATGAGCAGTTCTTC.

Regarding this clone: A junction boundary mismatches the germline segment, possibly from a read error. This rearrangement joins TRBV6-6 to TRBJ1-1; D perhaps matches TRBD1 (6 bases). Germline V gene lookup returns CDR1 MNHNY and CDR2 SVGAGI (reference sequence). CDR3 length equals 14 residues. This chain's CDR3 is CASTQTDSGGGVLF. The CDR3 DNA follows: TGTGCCAGCACCCAGACGGACAGCGGGGGTGGGGTCCTCTTT.

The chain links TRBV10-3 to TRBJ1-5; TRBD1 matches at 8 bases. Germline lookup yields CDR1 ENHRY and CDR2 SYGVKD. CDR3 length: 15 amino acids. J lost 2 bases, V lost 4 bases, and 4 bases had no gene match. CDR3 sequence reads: CAISADRGGNQPQHF. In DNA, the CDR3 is TGTGCCATCAGTGCCGACAGGGGAGGCAATCAGCCCCAGCATTTT.

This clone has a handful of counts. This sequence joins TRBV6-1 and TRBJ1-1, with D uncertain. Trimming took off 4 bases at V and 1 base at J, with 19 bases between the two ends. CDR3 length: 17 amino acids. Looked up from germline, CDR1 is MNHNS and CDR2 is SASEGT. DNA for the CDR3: TGTGCCAGCAGTGCCCCCCCCCTCGGGGTCGCGAACACTGAAGCTTTCTTT. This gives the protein CASSAPPLGVANTEAFF.

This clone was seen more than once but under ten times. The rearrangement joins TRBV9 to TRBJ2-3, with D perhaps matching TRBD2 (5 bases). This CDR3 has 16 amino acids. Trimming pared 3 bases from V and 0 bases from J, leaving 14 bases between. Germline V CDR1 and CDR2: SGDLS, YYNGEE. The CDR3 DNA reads TGTGCCAGCAGCGCCTTTGGCGGGTTTAGCACAGATACGCAGTATTTT. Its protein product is CASSAFGGFSTDTQYF.